Below, 20 T cell receptor beta chains from the same sample are listed, as sequenced in a study of radiation and T cells in renal cell carcinoma. Stated time point: baseline pretreatment blood. Stated treatment: 15 Gy SBRT to primary tumor, nephrectomy 4 weeks later. Method: immunoSEQ multiplex PCR; TCRdb's copy keeps in-frame clones and lacks some. The sample lists 150,000 or so clones, 88% seen once, with roughly 4% in the top ten. The sequenced sample was blood, obtained from a patient whose treatment included radiotherapy and nephrectomy. The origin of the receptors is a woman aged 65 to 85 with renal cell carcinoma.

Note on this clone: Other DNA sequences in the sample encode the same CDR3. The V call is TRBV5-1, the J call TRBJ2-5, with D tentatively TRBD2 (5 bases). Trimming removed 2 bases at V and 4 bases at J, with 9 bases between. CDR1 SGHRS and CDR2 YFSETQ come from the germline V gene. The CDR3 runs to 13 residues. The CDR3 DNA reads TGCGCCAGCAGCTTAGAGGGATTAGAGACCCAGTACTTC. Encoded protein: CASSLEGLETQYF.

This chain connects TRBV5-1 to TRBJ1-1, with D uncertain. The V gene lost 4 bases and the J gene lost 1 base, with 17 bases spanning the gap. CDR1 and CDR2 (germline): SGHRS, YFSETQ. The CDR3 runs 16 residues. Here the CDR3 reads CASSRGPIQGNTEAFF. The DNA for the CDR3 is TGCGCCAGCAGCCGAGGACCGATACAAGGGAACACTGAAGCTTTCTTT.

About this clone: Other DNA sequences in this sample translate to the same CDR3. V and J are TRBV19 and TRBJ2-7; 9 bases map to TRBD1. This CDR3 contains 14 residues. The V gene end was trimmed by 3 bases and the J gene end by 3 bases; junction bases not matched to a gene: 3. The germline CDR1 and CDR2 sequences are LNHDA and SQIVND (reference sequence). The CDR3 spells CASSIGTGSYEQYF. DNA for the CDR3: TGTGCCAGTAGTATTGGGACAGGGAGCTACGAGCAGTACTTC.

The chain links TRBV30 to TRBJ1-1, with D possibly TRBD1 on 5 matching bases. V was clipped by 4 bases and J by 5 bases, with 14 bases between them. This CDR3 spans 13 amino acids. Germline V gene lookup returns CDR1 GTSNPN and CDR2 SVGIG (reference sequence). The CDR3 bases are TGTGCCTGGACTCAGCGAGGGGCAACTGAAGCTTTCTTT. It translates to CAWTQRGATEAFF.

The chain links TRBV5-5 to TRBJ2-7; D is possibly TRBD1 or TRBD2 (5 bases each). The CDR3 is 13 residues long. Germline V lookup: CDR1 SGHKS, CDR2 YYEKEE (reference sequence). The V end lost 2 bases, the J end lost 2 bases, and 8 bases lay between the germline ends. CDR3 sequence reads: CASSFRETYEQYF. The CDR3 DNA follows: TGTGCCAGCAGCTTCAGGGAGACCTACGAGCAGTACTTC. Full variable domain (remainder filled in from reference TRBV5-5 and TRBJ2-7): DAGVTQSPTHLIKTRGQQVTLRCSPISGHKSVSWYQQVLGQGPQFIFQYYEKEERGRGNFPDRFSARQFPNYSSELNVNALLLGDSALYLCASSFRETYEQYFGPGTRLTVT.

The V gene is TRBV9, the J gene TRBJ1-2; 11 nucleotides line up with TRBD1. Per the germline V gene, CDR1 is SGDLS and CDR2 is YYNGEE. The CDR3 runs 15 residues. J lost 8 bases, V lost 3 bases, and 9 bases had no gene match. In DNA, the CDR3 is TGTGCCAGCAGCGCCCCTGGGACAGGGGGTTGGGGCTACACCTTC. Protein sequence: CASSAPGTGGWGYTF.

This clone has more than one count but fewer than ten. The J gene is TRBJ2-7, the V gene TRBV7-2; 7 bases are a match to TRBD1. The germline gives CDR1 SGHTA, CDR2 FQGNSA. V shed 6 bases and J 6 bases; nucleotides not matched to a gene: 14. This CDR3 comprises 15 residues. The CDR3 spells CASRLGDRESGEQYF. DNA of the CDR3: TGTGCCAGCAGGCTGGGGGACAGAGAGAGCGGCGAGCAGTACTTC.

This chain uses TRBV27 with TRBJ2-5; 7 nucleotides agree with TRBD2. The CDR3 loop spans 15 amino acids. V trimming: 5 bases; J trimming: 5 bases; junction bases outside the gene matches: 11. Germline V gives CDR1 MNHEY, CDR2 SMNVEV (reference sequence). DNA of the CDR3: TGTGCCAGCAGTCCCCCAGGGTGGGGGGGGGAGACCCAGTACTTC. This gives the protein CASSPPGWGGETQYF.

The CDR3 nucleotides read TGTGCCAGCAGTTACTCTTCCTCGAGGGAAAAACTGTTTTTT. Its protein is CASSYSSSREKLFF. V is TRBV6-5 and J is TRBJ1-4; D not certain. This CDR3 region has 14 residues. Trimming took 0 bases from V and 8 from J, leaving 10 bases between them. Looked up from germline, CDR1 is MNHEY and CDR2 is SVGAGI.

This chain joins TRBV5-1 and TRBJ2-3, with D possibly matching TRBD1 (6 bases). The CDR3 is 15 amino acids. The germline V gene encodes CDR1 SGHRS and CDR2 YFSETQ. The germline V and J ends were trimmed by 3 bases and 6 bases, with 17 bases remaining between them. The CDR3 bases are TGCGCCAGCAGCTACAGTGGGGGCCCGGGGGATACGCAGTATTTT. Translation: CASSYSGGPGDTQYF.

The chain employs TRBV9 and TRBJ1-1; D uncertain. Germline V gene data show CDR1 as SGDLS and CDR2 as YYNGEE. Trimming took 0 bases from V and 0 from J, leaving 12 bases between them. The CDR3 runs to 16 residues. CDR3 residues: CASSVGSELLNTEAFF. As DNA, the CDR3 is TGTGCCAGCAGCGTAGGATCGGAGTTGCTGAACACTGAAGCTTTCTTT.

Comments on this clone: This sample includes further DNA sequences coding for the same CDR3. The chain combines TRBV10-3 with TRBJ1-2, with TRBD1 as a possible D gene (5 bases). Germline V gene sequence: CDR1 ENHRY, CDR2 SYGVKD. V lost 0 bases to trimming and J lost 8 bases, with 7 bases between them. The CDR3 consists of 12 residues. CDR3 nucleotide sequence: TGTGCCATCAGTGAGTCCGCAGGGGGCTACACCTTC. This gives the protein CAISESAGGYTF.

To note about this clone: Within the sample, other DNA sequences also encode this same CDR3. The chain joins TRBV7-2 to TRBJ2-7, with no clear D. The CDR3 runs 12 residues. Germline V CDR1 and CDR2: SGHTA, FQGNSA. The V end was cut by 5 bases, the J end by 1 base, with 6 bases between. This chain's CDR3 is CASSPGSYEQYF. CDR3 DNA sequence: TGTGCCAGCAGCCCCGGGTCCTACGAGCAGTACTTC.

V usage is TRBV6-1 and J usage is TRBJ1-2, with a tentative D call TRBD1 (5 bases). V was cut by 5 bases and J by 9 bases, with 22 bases left in between. This CDR3 has 15 residues. Germline CDR1 reads MNHNS; CDR2 reads SASEGT. The CDR3 coding sequence is TGTGCCAGCAGTACACCCTCAGGGATGTGGAGCCGCTACACCTTC. This encodes CASSTPSGMWSRYTF.

This chain uses TRBV30 with TRBJ1-4, with D possibly matching TRBD1 (5 bases). Germline V gene sequence: CDR1 GTSNPN, CDR2 SVGIG (reference sequence). Trimming shortened V by 1 base and J by 7 bases, and 16 bases separated the two germline ends. The CDR3 contains 15 residues. The CDR3 region has the DNA TGTGCCTGGAGTGGCACCGGGACCTGGGGTGAAAAACTGTTTTTT. This sequence encodes CAWSGTGTWGEKLFF.

This chain joins TRBV7-2 and TRBJ2-1; 9 bases align to TRBD2. The V segment lost 1 base and the J segment 3 bases; nucleotides outside the gene matches: 4. Germline lookup yields CDR1 SGHTA and CDR2 FQGNSA. CDR3 length: 16 amino acids. CDR3 sequence reads: CASSLVWRGGYNEQFF. The CDR3 DNA reads as TGTGCCAGCAGCTTAGTCTGGCGGGGGGGCTACAATGAGCAGTTCTTC.

The chain links TRBV7-9 to TRBJ2-5; no reliable D call. Germline values: CDR1 SEHNR, CDR2 FQNEAQ (reference sequence). This CDR3 spans 15 amino acids. V was shortened by 5 bases and J by 2 bases, with 15 bases between the two germline ends. The DNA for the CDR3 is TGTGCCAGCAGCGCAAATGGGGTGAAGCAAGAGACCCAGTACTTC. The encoded protein is CASSANGVKQETQYF.

Only one count was recorded for this clone. The chain recombines TRBV5-1 with TRBJ1-4, with 9 bases that match TRBD1. V shed 3 bases, J shed 5 bases, and the junction held 8 bases outside the gene matches. In germline, CDR1 is SGHRS, CDR2 YFSETQ. The CDR3 sequence is 16 residues long. CDR3 protein: CASSYNTGTGNEKLFF. Written as DNA, the CDR3 is TGCGCCAGCAGCTACAACACCGGGACAGGGAATGAAAAACTGTTTTTT. The variable domain in full, with the rest retrieved from reference TRBV5-1 and TRBJ1-4, is KAGVTQTPRYLIKTRGQQVTLSCSPISGHRSVSWYQQTPGQGLQFLFEYFSETQRNKGNFPGRFSGRQFSNSRSEMNVSTLELGDSALYLCASSYNTGTGNEKLFFGSGTQLSVL.

The rearrangement links TRBV9 to TRBJ1-1; TRBD1 agrees at 9 bases. Trimming removed 3 bases from V and 2 bases from J; junction bases left unmatched: 2. This CDR3 has 14 amino acids. Per germline, CDR1 SGDLS and CDR2 YYNGEE. DNA of the CDR3: TGTGCCAGCAGCGAACAGGGGGCCAACACTGAAGCTTTCTTT. It yields the protein CASSEQGANTEAFF.

The V gene is TRBV5-1, the J gene TRBJ1-4; the match to TRBD1 covers 11 bases. With 5 bases clipped from V and 4 bases from J, the junction kept 7 bases outside the gene matches. Germline V gene data show CDR1 as SGHRS and CDR2 as YFSETQ. The CDR3 has 16 residues. The CDR3 loop is CASRDRGHSGNEKLFF. The DNA for the CDR3 is TGCGCCAGCAGGGACAGGGGGCATAGTGGTAATGAAAAACTGTTTTTT. Using reference TRBV5-1 and TRBJ1-4 for the parts outside the CDR3, the full variable domain is KAGVTQTPRYLIKTRGQQVTLSCSPISGHRSVSWYQQTPGQGLQFLFEYFSETQRNKGNFPGRFSGRQFSNSRSEMNVSTLELGDSALYLCASRDRGHSGNEKLFFGSGTQLSVL.